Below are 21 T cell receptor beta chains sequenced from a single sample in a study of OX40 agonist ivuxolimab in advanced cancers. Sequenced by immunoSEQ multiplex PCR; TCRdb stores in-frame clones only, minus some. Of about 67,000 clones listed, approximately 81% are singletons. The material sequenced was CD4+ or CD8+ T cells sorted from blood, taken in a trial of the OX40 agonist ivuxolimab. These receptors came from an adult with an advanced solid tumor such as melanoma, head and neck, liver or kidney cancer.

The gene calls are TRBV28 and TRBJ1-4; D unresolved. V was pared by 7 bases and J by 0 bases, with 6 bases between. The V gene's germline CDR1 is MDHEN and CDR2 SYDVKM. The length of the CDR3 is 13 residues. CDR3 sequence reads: CASIGTTNEKLFF. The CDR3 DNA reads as TGTGCCAGCATCGGTACAACTAATGAAAAACTGTTTTTT.

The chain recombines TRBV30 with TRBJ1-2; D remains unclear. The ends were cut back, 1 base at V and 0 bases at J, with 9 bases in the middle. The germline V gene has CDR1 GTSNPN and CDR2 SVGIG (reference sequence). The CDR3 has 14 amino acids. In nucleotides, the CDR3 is TGTGCCTGGAGTGCAACGGGCCCTAACTATGGCTACACCTTC. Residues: CAWSATGPNYGYTF.

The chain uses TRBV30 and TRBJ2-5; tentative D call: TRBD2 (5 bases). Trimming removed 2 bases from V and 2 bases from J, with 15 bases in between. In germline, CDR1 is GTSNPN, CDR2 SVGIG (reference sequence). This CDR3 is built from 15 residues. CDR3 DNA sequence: TGTGCCTGGAGTACTCGACTATTGGTGCAAGAGACCCAGTACTTC. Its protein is CAWSTRLLVQETQYF. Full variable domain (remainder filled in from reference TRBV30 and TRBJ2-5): SQTIHQWPATLVQPVGSPLSLECTVEGTSNPNLYWYRQAAGRGLQLLFYSVGIGQISSEVPQNLSASRPQDRQFILSSKKLLLSDSGFYLCAWSTRLLVQETQYFGPGTRLLVL.

CDR3 coding DNA: TGTGCCATCAGGGACAGGGGGCCAGATACGCAGTATTTT. This encodes CAIRDRGPDTQYF. V is TRBV10-3 and J is TRBJ2-3; 11 nucleotides match TRBD1. V dropped 6 bases and J dropped 4; count of bases not matched to a gene: 0. Looked up from germline, CDR1 is ENHRY and CDR2 is SYGVKD. This CDR3 has 13 residues.

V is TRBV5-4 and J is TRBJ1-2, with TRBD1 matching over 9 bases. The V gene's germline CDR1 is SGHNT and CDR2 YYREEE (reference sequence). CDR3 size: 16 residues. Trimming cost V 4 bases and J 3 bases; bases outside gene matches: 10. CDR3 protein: CASSRPGQGHDYGYTF. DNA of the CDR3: TGTGCCAGCAGCCGACCGGGACAGGGCCACGACTATGGCTACACCTTC.

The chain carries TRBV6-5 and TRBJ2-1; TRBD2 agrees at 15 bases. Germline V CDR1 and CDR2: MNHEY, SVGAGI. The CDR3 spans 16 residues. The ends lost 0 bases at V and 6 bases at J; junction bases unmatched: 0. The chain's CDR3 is CASSYSGLAGGNEQFF. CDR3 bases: TGTGCCAGCAGTTACTCGGGACTAGCGGGGGGCAATGAGCAGTTCTTC.

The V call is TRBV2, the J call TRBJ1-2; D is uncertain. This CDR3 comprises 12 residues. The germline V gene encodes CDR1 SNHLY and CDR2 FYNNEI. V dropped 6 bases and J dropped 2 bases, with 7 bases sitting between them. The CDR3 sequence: CASRSRNYGYTF. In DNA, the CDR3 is TGTGCCAGCAGGTCGCGGAACTATGGCTACACCTTC.

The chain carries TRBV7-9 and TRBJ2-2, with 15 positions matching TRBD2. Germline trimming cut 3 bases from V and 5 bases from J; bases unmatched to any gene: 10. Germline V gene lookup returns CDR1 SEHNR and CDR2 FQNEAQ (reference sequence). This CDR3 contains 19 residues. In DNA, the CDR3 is TGTGCCAGCAGCTTTGGACTAGCGGGAGGGATATTCATGACCGGGGAGCTGTTTTTT. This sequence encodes CASSFGLAGGIFMTGELFF.

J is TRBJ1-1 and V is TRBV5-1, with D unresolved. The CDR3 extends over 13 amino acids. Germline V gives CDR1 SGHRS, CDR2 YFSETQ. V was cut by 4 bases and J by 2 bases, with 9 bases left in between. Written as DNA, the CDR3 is TGCGCCAGCAGCCAGGACGGTAACACTGAAGCTTTCTTT. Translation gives CASSQDGNTEAFF.

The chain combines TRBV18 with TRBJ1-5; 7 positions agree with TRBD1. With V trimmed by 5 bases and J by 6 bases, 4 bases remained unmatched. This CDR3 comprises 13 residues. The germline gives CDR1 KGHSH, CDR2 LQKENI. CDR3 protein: CASSSDRAQPQHF. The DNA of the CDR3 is TGTGCCAGCTCAAGCGACAGGGCTCAGCCCCAGCATTTT. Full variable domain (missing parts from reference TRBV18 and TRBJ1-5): NAGVMQNPRHLVRRRGQEARLRCSPMKGHSHVYWYRQLPEEGLKFMVYLQKENIIDESGMPKERFSAEFPKEGPSILRIQQVVRGDSAAYFCASSSDRAQPQHFGDGTRLSIL.

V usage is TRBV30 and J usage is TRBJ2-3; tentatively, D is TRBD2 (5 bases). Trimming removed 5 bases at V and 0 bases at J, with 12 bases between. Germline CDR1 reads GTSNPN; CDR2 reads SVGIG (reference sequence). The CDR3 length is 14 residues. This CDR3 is CAWGSGRSTDTQYF. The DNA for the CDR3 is TGTGCCTGGGGAAGCGGTAGAAGCACAGATACGCAGTATTTT. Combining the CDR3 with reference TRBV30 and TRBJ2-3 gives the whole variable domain SQTIHQWPATLVQPVGSPLSLECTVEGTSNPNLYWYRQAAGRGLQLLFYSVGIGQISSEVPQNLSASRPQDRQFILSSKKLLLSDSGFYLCAWGSGRSTDTQYFGPGTRLTVL.

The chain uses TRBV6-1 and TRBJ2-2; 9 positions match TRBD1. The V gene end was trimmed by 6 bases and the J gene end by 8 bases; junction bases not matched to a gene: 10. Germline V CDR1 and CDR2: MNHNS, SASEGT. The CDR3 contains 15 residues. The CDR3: CASRSRDRAWGELFF. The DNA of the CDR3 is TGTGCCAGCAGAAGCCGGGACAGGGCGTGGGGGGAGCTGTTTTTT.

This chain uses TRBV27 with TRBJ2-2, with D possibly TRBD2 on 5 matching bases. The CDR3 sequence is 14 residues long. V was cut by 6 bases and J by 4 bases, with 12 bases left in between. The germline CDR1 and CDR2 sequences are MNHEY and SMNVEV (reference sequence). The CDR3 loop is CASSRGKATGELFF. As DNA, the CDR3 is TGTGCCAGCAGCCGAGGGAAAGCCACCGGGGAGCTGTTTTTT.

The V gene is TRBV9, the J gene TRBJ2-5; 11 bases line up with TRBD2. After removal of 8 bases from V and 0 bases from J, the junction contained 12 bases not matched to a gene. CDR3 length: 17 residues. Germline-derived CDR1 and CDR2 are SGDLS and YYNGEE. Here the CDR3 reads CAREALAGVLYQETQYF. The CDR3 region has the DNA TGTGCCAGGGAAGCACTAGCGGGAGTTCTGTACCAAGAGACCCAGTACTTC.

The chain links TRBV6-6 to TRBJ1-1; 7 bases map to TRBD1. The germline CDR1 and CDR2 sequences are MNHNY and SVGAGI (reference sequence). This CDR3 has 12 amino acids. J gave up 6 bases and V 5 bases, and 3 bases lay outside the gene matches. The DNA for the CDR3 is TGTGCCAGCAGTGACAGGGATCCTGAAGCTTTCTTT. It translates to CASSDRDPEAFF.

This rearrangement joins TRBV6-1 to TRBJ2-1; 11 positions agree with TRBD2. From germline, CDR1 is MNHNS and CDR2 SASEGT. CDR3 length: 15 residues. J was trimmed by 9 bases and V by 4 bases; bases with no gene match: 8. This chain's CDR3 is CASSVMVAGGAEQFF. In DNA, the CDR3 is TGTGCCAGCAGTGTCATGGTAGCGGGAGGGGCTGAGCAGTTCTTC.

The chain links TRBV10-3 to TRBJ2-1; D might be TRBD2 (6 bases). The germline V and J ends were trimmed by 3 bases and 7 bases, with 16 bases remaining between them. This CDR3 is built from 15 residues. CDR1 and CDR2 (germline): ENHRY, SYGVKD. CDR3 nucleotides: TGTGCCATCAGTGATGGGGGGACCGTGGGGAATGAGCAGTTCTTC. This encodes CAISDGGTVGNEQFF.

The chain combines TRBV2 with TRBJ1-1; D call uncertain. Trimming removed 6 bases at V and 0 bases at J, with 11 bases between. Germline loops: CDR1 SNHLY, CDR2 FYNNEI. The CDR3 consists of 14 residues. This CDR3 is CASSPRVMNTEAFF. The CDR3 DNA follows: TGTGCCAGCAGCCCCCGGGTTATGAACACTGAAGCTTTCTTT.

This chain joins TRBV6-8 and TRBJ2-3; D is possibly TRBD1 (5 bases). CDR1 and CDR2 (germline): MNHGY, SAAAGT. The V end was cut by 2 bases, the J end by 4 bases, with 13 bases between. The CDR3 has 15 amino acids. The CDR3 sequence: CASSYRVRAADTQYF. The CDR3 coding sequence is TGTGCCAGCAGTTACAGGGTCAGGGCTGCAGATACGCAGTATTTT.

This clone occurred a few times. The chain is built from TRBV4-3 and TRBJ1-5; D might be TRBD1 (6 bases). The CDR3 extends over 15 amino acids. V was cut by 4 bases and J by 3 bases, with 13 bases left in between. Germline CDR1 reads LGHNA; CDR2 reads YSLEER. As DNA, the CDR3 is TGCGCCAGCAGCCGCAACAGGGATGACAATCAGCCCCAGCATTTT. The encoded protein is CASSRNRDDNQPQHF.

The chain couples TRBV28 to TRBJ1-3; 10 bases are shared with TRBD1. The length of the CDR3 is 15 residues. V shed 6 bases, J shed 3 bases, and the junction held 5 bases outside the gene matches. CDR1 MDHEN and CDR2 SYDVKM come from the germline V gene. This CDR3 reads CASSLGQGYGNTIYF. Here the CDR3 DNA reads TGTGCCAGCAGCTTGGGACAGGGGTATGGAAACACCATATATTTT. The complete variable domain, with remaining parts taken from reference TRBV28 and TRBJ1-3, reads DVKVTQSSRYLVKRTGEKVFLECVQDMDHENMFWYRQDPGLGLRLIYFSYDVKMKEKGDIPEGYSVSREKKERFSLILESASTNQTSMYLCASSLGQGYGNTIYFGEGSWLTVV.